This T cell receptor beta chain was documented in a study of memory CD4+ T cells and cytomegalovirus serostatus. Trimming took off 2 bases at V and 11 bases at J, with 16 bases between the two ends. The germline gives CDR1 SGHTA, CDR2 FQGNSA. This CDR3 is 14 amino acids long. Single viable CD3+CD4+CD8-CD45RO+ cells were sorted as the memory CD4+ T cells. The data were produced by immunoSEQ multiplex PCR, yet TCRdb's version contains in-frame clones alone and is incomplete. The sample consists of fewer than 40,000 clones, approximately 79% of them appearing once. This TCR came from an adult in good health and CMV-seropositive. This chain connects TRBV7-2 to TRBJ1-5, with a weak D call TRBD1 (5 bases). Specimen: memory CD4+ T cells from blood. The CDR3 nucleotides are TGTGCCAGCAGCTTAACAGGCCCAGACCCGGCCCAGCATTTT. Its translation: CASSLTGPDPAQHF.